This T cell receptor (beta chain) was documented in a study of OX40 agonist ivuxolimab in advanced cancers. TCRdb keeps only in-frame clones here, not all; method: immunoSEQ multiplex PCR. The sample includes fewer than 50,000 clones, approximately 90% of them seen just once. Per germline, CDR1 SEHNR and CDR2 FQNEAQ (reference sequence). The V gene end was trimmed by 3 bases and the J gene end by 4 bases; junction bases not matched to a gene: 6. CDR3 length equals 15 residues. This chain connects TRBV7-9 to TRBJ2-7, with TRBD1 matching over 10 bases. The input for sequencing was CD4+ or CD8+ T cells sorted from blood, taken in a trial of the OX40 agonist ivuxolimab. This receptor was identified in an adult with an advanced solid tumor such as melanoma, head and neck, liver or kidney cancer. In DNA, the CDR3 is TGTGCCAGCAGCTTTCAAGGGACAGGGGCATACGAGCAGTACTTC. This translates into CASSFQGTGAYEQYF.